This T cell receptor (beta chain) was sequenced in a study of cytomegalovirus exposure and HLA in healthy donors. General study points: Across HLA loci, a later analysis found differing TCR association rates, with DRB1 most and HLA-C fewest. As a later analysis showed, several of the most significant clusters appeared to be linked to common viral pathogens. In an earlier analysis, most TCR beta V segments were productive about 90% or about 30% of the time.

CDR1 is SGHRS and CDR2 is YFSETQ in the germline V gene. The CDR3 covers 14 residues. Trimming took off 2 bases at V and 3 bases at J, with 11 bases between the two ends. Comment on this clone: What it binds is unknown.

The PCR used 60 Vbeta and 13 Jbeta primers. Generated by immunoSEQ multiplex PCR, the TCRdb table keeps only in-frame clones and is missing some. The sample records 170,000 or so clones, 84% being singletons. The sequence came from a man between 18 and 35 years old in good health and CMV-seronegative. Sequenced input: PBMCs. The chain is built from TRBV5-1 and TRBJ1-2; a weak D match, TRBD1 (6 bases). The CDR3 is CASSLQGPDYGYTF. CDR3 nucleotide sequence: TGCGCCAGCAGCTTACAGGGTCCGGACTATGGCTACACCTTC.